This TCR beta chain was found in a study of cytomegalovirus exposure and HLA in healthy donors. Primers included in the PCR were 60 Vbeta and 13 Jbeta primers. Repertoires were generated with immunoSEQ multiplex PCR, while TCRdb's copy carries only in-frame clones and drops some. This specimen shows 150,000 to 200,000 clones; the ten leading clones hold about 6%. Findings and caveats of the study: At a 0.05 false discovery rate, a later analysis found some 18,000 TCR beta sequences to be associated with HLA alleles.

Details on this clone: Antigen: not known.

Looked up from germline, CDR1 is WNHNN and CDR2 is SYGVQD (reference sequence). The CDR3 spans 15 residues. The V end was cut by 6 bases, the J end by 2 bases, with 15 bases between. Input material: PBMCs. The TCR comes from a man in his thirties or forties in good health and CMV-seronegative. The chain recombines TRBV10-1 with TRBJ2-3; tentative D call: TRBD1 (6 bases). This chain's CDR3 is CASSPGTSITDTQYF. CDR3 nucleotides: TGCGCCAGCAGCCCCGGGACATCGATCACAGATACGCAGTATTTT.